The next 3 T cell receptor beta chains were all read from a single sample in a study of T cell responses to AZD1222 COVID-19 vaccine. Assay: immunoSEQ multiplex PCR; the TCRdb copy retains only in-frame clones and omits some. Of about 45,000 clones in the sample, about four fifths are singletons; the top ten hold 20% to 25%. The sample in question was peripheral blood, obtained 28 days after the second dose of the MenACWY control vaccine. All receptors derive from an adult who received the MenACWY meningococcal vaccine as a control.

The genes are TRBV10-3 and TRBJ1-5, with a tentative D call TRBD1 (5 bases). The CDR3 covers 17 residues. In germline, CDR1 is ENHRY, CDR2 SYGVKD. Trimming left V 0 bases short and J 3 bases short, with 15 bases between. In DNA, the CDR3 is TGTGCCATCAGTGAGTCGGAGGGGTGGAGTGACAATCAGCCCCAGCATTTT. Amino acids: CAISESEGWSDNQPQHF.

V and J are TRBV5-1 and TRBJ2-5, with TRBD1 matching 9 bases. Germline CDR1 SGHRS, CDR2 YFSETQ. The CDR3 length is 14 residues. J was trimmed by 3 bases and V by 5 bases; bases with no gene match: 5. CDR3 protein: CASSTGTGKETQYF. CDR3 nucleotide sequence: TGCGCCAGCAGTACCGGGACAGGGAAAGAGACCCAGTACTTC. The whole variable domain, filled in from reference TRBV5-1 and TRBJ2-5, reads KAGVTQTPRYLIKTRGQQVTLSCSPISGHRSVSWYQQTPGQGLQFLFEYFSETQRNKGNFPGRFSGRQFSNSRSEMNVSTLELGDSALYLCASSTGTGKETQYFGPGTRLLVL.

The rearrangement uses TRBV7-8 and TRBJ2-4; 12 bases are shared with TRBD2. Looked up from germline, CDR1 is SGHVS and CDR2 is FQNEAQ. CDR3 length: 16 residues. V lost 5 bases to trimming and J lost 0 bases; unmatched junction nucleotides: 2. The CDR3 spells CASSLLAGGAKNIQYF. The CDR3 region has the DNA TGTGCCAGCAGCCTACTAGCGGGAGGAGCCAAAAACATTCAGTACTTC.